Below are 22 T cell receptor beta chains sequenced from a single sample in a study of T cells in Graves' hyperthyroidism and ophthalmopathy (dated by TCRdb to between 2017 and 2020). The library was produced with multiplex PCR. These reads were obtained on an Illumina HiSeq 2000. The TCR beta CDR3 regions were amplified from the RNA transcripts. For the first round of RT-PCR on the TCR CDR3, the HTBI primer set was used together with the Qiagen OneStep RT-PCR kit. The public reads were run again by TCRdb, first through fastp at Q25 and then through MiXCR, and only productive beta chains were kept. Here each entry gathers all rows of one CDR3 protein and keeps the most common genes and DNA. The sample records 250,000 to 300,000 distinct CDR3 sequences, roughly 15% of which are singletons. The ten largest account for about an eighth of the sample. The sequencing input was blood. All receptors derive from a woman between 40 and 55 years old with Graves' hyperthyroidism that later progressed to Graves' ophthalmopathy.

This clonotype showed up many times. This chain joins TRBV27 and TRBJ2-1, with TRBD1 as a possible D gene (5 bases). CDR3 length: 17 residues. Trimming left V 7 bases short and J 6 bases short, with 25 bases between. Germline V CDR1 and CDR2: MNHEY, SMNVEV (reference sequence). The CDR3 bases are TGTGCCAGCACCCCGGACACGGCCGGTCCTACTTCCAATGAGCAGTTCTTC. Its protein product is CASTPDTAGPTSNEQFF.

This clonotype was recorded at least ten times. The chain links TRBV27 to TRBJ1-2, with unresolved D. Trimming took 3 bases from V and 4 from J, leaving 6 bases between them. The CDR3 is made up of 12 amino acids. Per the germline V gene, CDR1 is MNHEY and CDR2 is SMNVEV (reference sequence). As DNA, the CDR3 is TGTGCCAGCAGTTTTAAGGGCTATGGCTACACCTTC. Translation: CASSFKGYGYTF.

This clonotype was seen ten or more times. The chain links TRBV10-3 to TRBJ1-1, with D possibly matching TRBD1 (5 bases). From germline, CDR1 is ENHRY and CDR2 SYGVKD. The CDR3 runs to 13 residues. V lost 10 bases, J lost 0 bases, and 12 bases lay in between. The CDR3, as DNA: TGTGCCAGCAAACGGGACCTGAACACTGAAGCTTTCTTT. Translated, it gives CASKRDLNTEAFF.

This clonotype was recorded at least ten times. This chain links TRBV7-9 with TRBJ2-1; D not certain. The CDR3 extends over 15 amino acids. Trimming removed 5 bases at V and 0 bases at J, with 11 bases between. Germline V CDR1 and CDR2: SEHNR, FQNEAQ (reference sequence). The CDR3 DNA follows: TGTGCCAGCAGCCGGATCTACAGCTCCTACAATGAGCAGTTCTTC. Residues: CASSRIYSSYNEQFF.

There are many counts of this clonotype. The J gene is TRBJ2-7, the V gene TRBV13, with 7 positions matching TRBD2. The CDR3 has 15 amino acids. With 5 bases clipped from V and 6 bases from J, the junction kept 13 bases outside the gene matches. Germline CDR1 PRHDT, CDR2 FYEKMQ (reference sequence). The CDR3 DNA reads TGTGCCAGCAGCCCGCAGGGCGGGAGCAGGCCCGAGCAGTACTTC. Translated: CASSPQGGSRPEQYF.

The chain combines TRBV6-1 with TRBJ2-7, with TRBD1 identical over 11 bases. Trimming at V came to 2 bases and at J to 0 bases, leaving 3 bases not matched to a gene. CDR3 size: 16 residues. Germline V lookup: CDR1 MNHNS, CDR2 SASEGT. The DNA for the CDR3 is TGTGCCAGCAGTGAACCGGGACAGGGGGTCTCCTACGAGCAGTACTTC. This gives the protein CASSEPGQGVSYEQYF.

This clonotype was seen many times. CDR3 DNA: TGTGCCAGCAGTTTAGTGAGGGGGCTAGCGGGAGGGCGTCCCCAAGAGACCCAGTACTTC. Amino acids: CASSLVRGLAGGRPQETQYF. The gene calls are TRBV12-3 or TRBV12-4 and TRBJ2-5; 12 bases map to TRBD2. This CDR3 has 20 amino acids. The V segment lost 1 base and the J segment 1 base; nucleotides outside the gene matches: 13.

This clonotype has a count of ten or more. The chain carries TRBV20-1 and TRBJ2-2; D might be TRBD1 (6 bases). Germline lookup yields CDR1 DFQATT and CDR2 SNEGSKA (reference sequence). Deletions cut 0 bases from V and 7 bases from J, with 9 bases between. There are 13 residues in the CDR3. The CDR3 region is CSAREQGIGELFF. CDR3 nucleotides: TGCAGTGCTAGAGAGCAGGGGATCGGGGAGCTGTTTTTT.

The J gene is TRBJ2-7, the V gene TRBV27; D possibly corresponds to TRBD1 (5 bases). The CDR3 extends over 16 amino acids. V shed 1 base and J shed 4 bases, with 17 bases lying between them. CDR1 is MNHEY, CDR2 SMNVEV, per germline (reference sequence). The CDR3 loop is CASSLFSGNLWYEQYF. The DNA for the CDR3 is TGTGCCAGCAGTTTATTTTCAGGGAACTTATGGTACGAGCAGTACTTC.

This clonotype was detected ten times or more. The gene calls are TRBV28 and TRBJ2-2; no reliable D call. The V end lost 4 bases, the J end lost 0 bases, and 12 bases lay between the germline ends. This CDR3 is built from 16 residues. Looked up from germline, CDR1 is MDHEN and CDR2 is SYDVKM. CDR3 region: CASSSISPPNTGELFF. CDR3 bases: TGTGCCAGCAGTTCCATTAGTCCCCCGAACACCGGGGAGCTGTTTTTT.

This clonotype appeared many times. This chain connects TRBV11-2 to TRBJ1-1, with D possibly TRBD1 on 6 matching bases. CDR1 is SGHAT, CDR2 FQNNGV, per germline. This CDR3 contains 12 residues. Trimming shortened V by 2 bases and J by 5 bases, and 6 bases separated the two germline ends. The CDR3 DNA reads TGTGCCAGCAGCTTAAGGGGGACTGAAGCTTTCTTT. It encodes CASSLRGTEAFF.

This clonotype was recorded at least ten times. The chain carries TRBV27 and TRBJ2-1; D is uncertain. CDR3 size: 18 residues. Germline values: CDR1 MNHEY, CDR2 SMNVEV (reference sequence). Trimming cost V 1 base and J 3 bases, with 19 bases left between them. The CDR3 sequence: CASSLFFRQYVGYNEQFF. The CDR3 bases are TGTGCCAGCAGTTTATTTTTCCGGCAGTACGTGGGCTACAATGAGCAGTTCTTC.

The chain employs TRBV20-1 and TRBJ1-5; D call uncertain. V was trimmed by 7 bases and J by 5 bases, leaving 15 bases between them. The germline V gene has CDR1 DFQATT and CDR2 SNEGSKA (reference sequence). This CDR3 spans 13 amino acids. The CDR3 spells CSGRRQYDQPQHF. CDR3 sequence (DNA): TGCAGTGGGAGGAGGCAGTATGATCAGCCCCAGCATTTT.

This clonotype was counted between two and nine times. The V and J genes are TRBV27 and TRBJ2-7, with 8 bases that match TRBD1. The CDR3 runs to 14 residues. The germline CDR1 and CDR2 sequences are MNHEY and SMNVEV (reference sequence). The V gene end was trimmed by 6 bases and the J gene end by 3 bases; junction bases not matched to a gene: 7. In DNA, the CDR3 is TGTGCCAGCAGACCCGGGACAGGAAACTACGAGCAGTACTTC. Residues: CASRPGTGNYEQYF.

This clonotype occurred many times. The J gene is TRBJ2-5, the V gene TRBV25-1; D perhaps matches TRBD1 (6 bases). The CDR3 runs to 14 residues. CDR1 MGHDK and CDR2 SYGVNS come from the germline V gene. V lost 0 bases and J 5 bases, leaving 10 bases between the germline ends. Here the CDR3 DNA reads TGTGCCAGCAGTGAATATAACAGGGATGAGACCCAGTACTTC. This codes for CASSEYNRDETQYF. Looking up the rest from reference TRBV25-1 and TRBJ2-5 gives the full variable domain: EADIYQTPRYLVIGTGKKITLECSQTMGHDKMYWYQQDPGMELHLIHYSYGVNSTEKGDLSSESTVSRIRTEHFPLTLESARPSHTSQYLCASSEYNRDETQYFGPGTRLLVL.

This clonotype was seen many times. The rearrangement uses TRBV28 and TRBJ1-1; D might be TRBD1 (5 bases). CDR1 and CDR2 (germline): MDHEN, SYDVKM. The CDR3 is made up of 14 amino acids. V lost 7 bases to trimming and J lost 1 base, with 13 bases between them. CDR3 DNA: TGTGCCAGCACCCTCTGGGGGGGGAACACTGAAGCTTTCTTT. Amino acids: CASTLWGGNTEAFF.

This clonotype was counted ten times or more. V and J are TRBV7-3 and TRBJ1-1; D ambiguous. Germline CDR1 and CDR2: SGHTA and FQGTGA. The CDR3 length is 14 residues. The germline V and J ends were trimmed by 5 bases and 5 bases, with 15 bases remaining between them. DNA for the CDR3: TGTGCCAGCAGCCCCACCGGGCATACGACTGAAGCTTTCTTT. Protein: CASSPTGHTTEAFF.

This clonotype turned up a few times. This sequence joins TRBV12-3 or TRBV12-4 and TRBJ1-5; TRBD1 aligns across 8 bases. The CDR3 runs 14 residues. The J segment lost 6 bases and the V segment lost 7 bases, leaving 8 bases of the junction unmatched. This chain's CDR3 is CASKIGQGGQPQHF. CDR3 bases: TGTGCCAGCAAGATAGGACAGGGAGGTCAGCCCCAGCATTTT.

This clonotype was seen repeatedly, ten times or more. The chain recombines TRBV20-1 with TRBJ2-7, with 8 bases lining up with TRBD2. CDR1 and CDR2 from the germline V gene are DFQATT and SNEGSKA (reference sequence). This CDR3 is built from 15 residues. V gave up 3 bases and J gave up 0 bases; unmatched junction bases: 7. The CDR3 sequence: CSASGSGSSSYEQYF. CDR3 in DNA: TGCAGTGCTAGCGGCAGCGGGAGTAGCTCCTACGAGCAGTACTTC.

This sequence joins TRBV9 and TRBJ2-7; the D call may be TRBD1 or TRBD2 (5 bases each). The length of the CDR3 is 16 residues. V was cut by 4 bases and J by 2 bases, with 19 bases left in between. Germline-derived CDR1 and CDR2 are SGDLS and YYNGEE. The CDR3 is CASSNHPGPGAYEQYF. DNA of the CDR3: TGTGCCAGCAGCAACCACCCGGGGCCCGGGGCCTACGAGCAGTACTTC.

V usage is TRBV5-4 and J usage is TRBJ2-1; weak D call: TRBD2 (6 bases). The CDR3 is 15 amino acids. Germline V gene lookup returns CDR1 SGHNT and CDR2 YYREEE (reference sequence). The germline V and J ends were trimmed by 3 bases and 8 bases, with 18 bases remaining between them. The CDR3 DNA sequence: TGTGCCAGCAGCTCCGGGAGCAGAACGTCCTATGAGCAGTTCTTC. It is translated as CASSSGSRTSYEQFF.

This clonotype was observed many times. The chain links TRBV9 to TRBJ1-4; unclear D gene. CDR3 length: 14 amino acids. Looked up from germline, CDR1 is SGDLS and CDR2 is YYNGEE. V was clipped by 1 base and J by 0 bases, with 4 bases between them. The DNA of the CDR3 is TGTGCCAGCAGCGTATCGGCAACTAATGAAAAACTGTTTTTT. This codes for CASSVSATNEKLFF. The full variable domain, rest sourced from reference TRBV9 and TRBJ1-4, is DSGVTQTPKHLITATGQRVTLRCSPRSGDLSVYWYQQSLDQGLQFLIQYYNGEERAKGNILERFSAQQFPDLHSELNLSSLELGDSALYFCASSVSATNEKLFFGSGTQLSVL.